Below, 22 T cell receptor beta chains from the same sample are listed, as sequenced in a study of control samples from healthy donors and cancer patients. Here immunoSEQ multiplex PCR was the method, and the copy in TCRdb shows in-frame clones only, minus some. The sample consists of roughly 450,000 clones, around nine tenths of them appearing once. The sample was PBMCs. The receptors here all came from a man aged 35 to 55 with head and neck cancer.

The genes are TRBV7-2 and TRBJ1-1; D unresolved. The CDR3 runs 13 residues. The V gene lost 3 bases and the J gene lost 0 bases, with 5 bases spanning the gap. Germline V gene sequence: CDR1 SGHTA, CDR2 FQGNSA. CDR3 nucleotide sequence: TGTGCCAGCAGCTTTGTTCTGAACACTGAAGCTTTCTTT. Translating gives CASSFVLNTEAFF. Complete variable domain (other parts from reference TRBV7-2 and TRBJ1-1): GAGVSQSPSNKVTEKGKDVELRCDPISGHTALYWYRQSLGQGLEFLIYFQGNSAPDKSGLPSDRFSAERTGGSVSTLTIQRTQQEDSAVYLCASSFVLNTEAFFGQGTRLTVV.

The chain combines TRBV19 with TRBJ1-5, with D maybe TRBD1 (6 bases). Per the germline V gene, CDR1 is LNHDA and CDR2 is SQIVND (reference sequence). Trimming removed 0 bases at V and 3 bases at J, with 12 bases between. This CDR3 is 16 amino acids long. The CDR3 is CASSIERGQYNQPQHF. The CDR3, as DNA: TGTGCCAGTAGTATAGAAAGAGGACAGTACAATCAGCCCCAGCATTTT.

The chain uses TRBV9 and TRBJ2-5; TRBD2 agrees at 10 bases. The J segment lost 1 base and the V segment lost 0 bases, leaving 3 bases of the junction unmatched. The CDR3 extends over 16 amino acids. The germline V gene encodes CDR1 SGDLS and CDR2 YYNGEE. CDR3 sequence (DNA): TGTGCCAGCAGCGTAGCTAGCGGGGGACCCCAAGAGACCCAGTACTTC. Amino acid sequence: CASSVASGGPQETQYF.

This chain links TRBV4-2 with TRBJ2-1; 9 positions match TRBD2. The CDR3 has 15 residues. The junction had 4 bases not matched to a gene; V was cut back by 4 bases and J by 3 bases. The V gene's germline CDR1 is LGHNA and CDR2 YNFKEQ. The CDR3 region is CASSLNSGGYNEQFF. DNA for the CDR3: TGTGCCAGCAGCCTAAATAGCGGGGGCTACAATGAGCAGTTCTTC.

This chain connects TRBV5-5 to TRBJ2-5, with 11 bases aligning to TRBD2. V shed 2 bases and J 5 bases; nucleotides not matched to a gene: 11. CDR1 and CDR2 from the germline V gene are SGHKS and YYEKEE (reference sequence). The CDR3 sequence is 17 residues long. The CDR3 protein is CASSLLAGAGLEETQYF. CDR3 DNA sequence: TGTGCCAGCAGCTTACTAGCGGGGGCCGGGCTGGAGGAGACCCAGTACTTC.

The chain employs TRBV5-6 and TRBJ2-1; TRBD1 aligns across 8 bases. Germline V gene data show CDR1 as SGHDT and CDR2 as YYEEEE. The CDR3 runs 16 residues. J gave up 7 bases and V 0 bases, and 9 bases lay outside the gene matches. The chain's CDR3 is CASSLGTGGGRNEQFF. The CDR3 coding sequence is TGTGCCAGCAGCTTGGGCACAGGGGGAGGAAGGAATGAGCAGTTCTTC. Full variable domain (remainder filled in from reference TRBV5-6 and TRBJ2-1): DAGVTQSPTHLIKTRGQQVTLRCSPKSGHDTVSWYQQALGQGPQFIFQYYEEEERQRGNFPDRFSGHQFPNYSSELNVNALLLGDSALYLCASSLGTGGGRNEQFFGPGTRLTVL.

V and J are TRBV3-1 (or the pseudogene TRBV3-2) and TRBJ1-1, with D possibly matching TRBD1 (6 bases). Deletions cut 1 base from V and 3 bases from J, with 12 bases between. Germline CDR1 and CDR2: LGHDT and YNNKEL (reference sequence). The CDR3 totals 15 residues. This CDR3 reads CASSQAGGGDTEAFF. Here the CDR3 DNA reads TGTGCCAGCAGCCAAGCCGGCGGGGGCGACACTGAAGCTTTCTTT.

The V call is TRBV28, the J call TRBJ2-2, with D possibly being TRBD2 (5 bases). The CDR3 is 14 amino acids. V lost 5 bases, J lost 6 bases, and 13 bases lay in between. Germline V lookup: CDR1 MDHEN, CDR2 SYDVKM. DNA of the CDR3: TGTGCCAGCAGTCCACATAGCGTCTCCGGGGAGCTGTTTTTT. This translates into CASSPHSVSGELFF.

The V call is TRBV6-1, the J call TRBJ1-5, with no clear D. V lost 1 base to trimming and J lost 5 bases, with 15 bases between them. The CDR3 covers 16 residues. In germline, CDR1 is MNHNS, CDR2 SASEGT. CDR3 sequence reads: CASSEVLTGVDQPQHF. CDR3 DNA: TGTGCCAGCAGTGAAGTCCTGACGGGTGTAGATCAGCCCCAGCATTTT.

The chain combines TRBV10-3 with TRBJ2-3; the D is unclear. The V gene's germline CDR1 is ENHRY and CDR2 SYGVKD. V was trimmed by 3 bases and J by 2 bases, leaving 9 bases between them. The length of the CDR3 is 14 residues. The CDR3 sequence is CAISELVSTDTQYF. CDR3 nucleotides: TGTGCCATCAGTGAATTAGTCTCCACAGATACGCAGTATTTT.

This chain links TRBV7-9 with TRBJ2-3; D might be TRBD1 (6 bases). The germline V gene encodes CDR1 SEHNR and CDR2 FQNEAQ (reference sequence). The CDR3 covers 14 residues. Between the trimmed V and J ends, which lost 1 base and 4 bases, there was a span of 9 bases. The CDR3 reads CASSLVQGADTQYF. CDR3 DNA sequence: TGTGCCAGCAGCTTAGTACAGGGTGCAGATACGCAGTATTTT.

For this clone: The same CDR3 can be traced to other DNA sequences in this sample. The chain employs TRBV7-9 and TRBJ2-7; tentative D call: TRBD1 (5 bases). Germline CDR1 is SEHNR and CDR2 is FQNEAQ (reference sequence). V lost 1 base, J lost 6 bases, and 10 bases lay in between. This CDR3 comprises 13 residues. This CDR3 is CASSLGGSGEQYF. Here the CDR3 DNA reads TGTGCCAGCAGCTTAGGGGGCTCGGGCGAGCAGTACTTC.

V is TRBV4-1 and J is TRBJ2-5; possible D gene TRBD2, 6 bases. Trimming cost V 1 base and J 5 bases, with 17 bases left between them. Germline V lookup: CDR1 MGHRA, CDR2 YSYEKL. This CDR3 is built from 16 residues. DNA of the CDR3: TGCGCCAGCAGCCAAGGGTGGAGGGGTGCAGGCGAGACCCAGTACTTC. It yields the protein CASSQGWRGAGETQYF.

The chain links TRBV7-2 to TRBJ2-7, with 7 positions matching TRBD1. Germline assignment: CDR1 SGHTA and CDR2 FQGNSA. The CDR3 has 14 amino acids. After removal of 5 bases from V and 4 bases from J, the junction contained 8 bases not matched to a gene. CDR3 protein: CASSDWTGGYEQYF. The CDR3 DNA follows: TGTGCCAGCAGCGATTGGACAGGTGGTTACGAGCAGTACTTC. The entire variable domain, with the rest obtained from reference TRBV7-2 and TRBJ2-7, is as follows: GAGVSQSPSNKVTEKGKDVELRCDPISGHTALYWYRQSLGQGLEFLIYFQGNSAPDKSGLPSDRFSAERTGGSVSTLTIQRTQQEDSAVYLCASSDWTGGYEQYFGPGTRLTVT.

The chain joins TRBV7-9 to TRBJ1-5; 8 positions match TRBD1. V was clipped by 4 bases and J by 7 bases; unmatched bases: 6. CDR1 SEHNR and CDR2 FQNEAQ come from the germline V gene (reference sequence). The length of the CDR3 is 14 residues. The CDR3 sequence: CASSSDRGWQPQHF. Written as DNA, the CDR3 is TGTGCCAGCAGCTCCGACAGGGGATGGCAGCCCCAGCATTTT.

This chain links TRBV16 with TRBJ1-5; D is ambiguous. Trimming removed 2 bases from V and 7 bases from J, with 18 bases in between. Germline loops: CDR1 KGHSY, CDR2 FQNENV. CDR3 size: 16 residues. In DNA, the CDR3 is TGTGCCAGCAGCCAAATTCCGGCACGCCCGGACCAGCCCCAGCATTTT. It encodes CASSQIPARPDQPQHF.

The chain employs TRBV19 and TRBJ2-5; D unclear. The CDR3 is 13 residues long. V was pared by 1 base and J by 4 bases, with 7 bases between. Germline CDR1 reads LNHDA; CDR2 reads SQIVND (reference sequence). CDR3 sequence: CASSIGLGETQYF. The DNA of the CDR3 is TGTGCCAGTAGTATAGGCCTAGGAGAGACCCAGTACTTC.

The rearrangement joins TRBV10-3 to TRBJ2-7; tentative D call: TRBD2 (6 bases). The germline gives CDR1 ENHRY, CDR2 SYGVKD. CDR3 length equals 13 residues. Trimming shortened V by 6 bases and J by 1 base, and 10 bases separated the two germline ends. CDR3 bases: TGTGCCATCAGCGAGACTAGATCCTACGAGCAGTACTTC. It yields the protein CAISETRSYEQYF.

The chain uses TRBV7-3 and TRBJ1-1; D not resolved. The length of the CDR3 is 17 residues. V lost 2 bases, J lost 6 bases, and 22 bases lay in between. Germline-derived CDR1 and CDR2 are SGHTA and FQGTGA. The CDR3 spells CASSLWALAPSRPEAFF. The DNA of the CDR3 is TGTGCCAGCAGCTTATGGGCCCTTGCCCCGAGTCGACCTGAAGCTTTCTTT. Filled out from reference TRBV7-3 and TRBJ1-1, the complete variable domain reads GAGVSQTPSNKVTEKGKYVELRCDPISGHTALYWYRQSLGQGPEFLIYFQGTGAADDSGLPNDRFFAVRPEGSVSTLKIQRTERGDSAVYLCASSLWALAPSRPEAFFGQGTRLTVV.

The rearrangement uses TRBV5-1 and TRBJ1-6, with D maybe TRBD1 (6 bases). V was shortened by 2 bases and J by 7 bases, with 13 bases between the two germline ends. CDR1 is SGHRS, CDR2 YFSETQ, per germline. The CDR3 covers 15 residues. The DNA for the CDR3 is TGCGCCAGCAGCTTCACCGACAGGAGCAATTCACCCCTCCACTTT. Protein sequence: CASSFTDRSNSPLHF.

The chain carries TRBV28 and TRBJ2-1, with 7 nucleotides matching TRBD2. This CDR3 has 14 residues. Germline CDR1 and CDR2: MDHEN and SYDVKM. Trimming cost V 8 bases and J 2 bases; bases outside gene matches: 6. CDR3 coding DNA: TGTGCCAGCTTAAGCGGGATCGCCTACAATGAGCAGTTCTTC. Encoded protein: CASLSGIAYNEQFF.

The chain recombines TRBV5-4 with TRBJ1-2; the match to TRBD1 covers 7 bases. The CDR3 is 14 amino acids. The germline V gene has CDR1 SGHNT and CDR2 YYREEE (reference sequence). V was pared by 5 bases and J by 3 bases, with 7 bases of the junction left unmatched. DNA of the CDR3: TGTGCCAGCAGATCTGACACAGGGGACTATGGCTACACCTTC. Translated: CASRSDTGDYGYTF.